What follows are 17 T cell receptor beta chains derived from one specimen sequenced in a study of blood T cell repertoires in COVID-19. The assay was immunoSEQ multiplex PCR, and TCRdb's table has in-frame clones only and misses some. The sample lists approximately 300,000 clones, about 89% occurring once. The specimen sequenced was PBMCs or T cells enriched from blood (not recorded which). These receptors were obtained from a young woman who had recovered from COVID-19.

This clone has only one observation. The rearrangement links TRBV6-1 to TRBJ2-1; D unresolved. Germline V gene data show CDR1 as MNHNS and CDR2 as SASEGT. The CDR3 has 12 amino acids. Trimming stripped 2 bases from V and 6 bases from J, with 5 bases between. The CDR3 DNA is TGTGCCAGCAGTGAACTCGGCAATGAGCAGTTCTTC. Protein sequence: CASSELGNEQFF.

With regard to this clone: Distinct nucleotide sequences in the sample also encode this CDR3. This sequence joins TRBV19 and TRBJ1-1; D remains ambiguous. Germline V gene data show CDR1 as LNHDA and CDR2 as SQIVND (reference sequence). This CDR3 spans 13 amino acids. The V gene lost 2 bases and the J gene lost 0 bases, with 4 bases spanning the gap. The CDR3 DNA reads as TGTGCCAGTAGTATACAGATGAACACTGAAGCTTTCTTT. It yields the protein CASSIQMNTEAFF.

The gene calls are TRBV30 and TRBJ1-1, with 7 bases that match TRBD1. Trimming cost V 5 bases and J 5 bases; bases outside gene matches: 14. Germline lookup yields CDR1 GTSNPN and CDR2 SVGIG (reference sequence). The CDR3 totals 15 residues. The CDR3 sequence is CAWDLRQGRETEAFF. The CDR3 bases are TGTGCCTGGGACCTCAGACAGGGCCGTGAAACTGAAGCTTTCTTT.

The chain combines TRBV19 with TRBJ2-7; D is uncertain. Germline CDR1 and CDR2: LNHDA and SQIVND (reference sequence). The CDR3 spans 14 residues. Trimming took off 2 bases at V and 1 base at J, with 9 bases between the two ends. The CDR3 region is CASSIMGSSYEQYF. The CDR3, as DNA: TGTGCCAGTAGTATAATGGGCAGTTCCTACGAGCAGTACTTC.

The V call is TRBV28, the J call TRBJ1-3; 7 bases fit TRBD1. The germline gives CDR1 MDHEN, CDR2 SYDVKM. Losses at the gene ends were 6 bases for V and 8 bases for J; bases not matched to a gene: 10. The CDR3 sequence is 14 residues long. Written as DNA, the CDR3 is TGTGCCAGCAGAATGGCCCGACAGGGAGACACCATATATTTT. It codes for CASRMARQGDTIYF.

The rearrangement links TRBV5-1 to TRBJ2-7; perhaps TRBD2 as D (5 bases). The CDR3 covers 15 residues. Per the germline V gene, CDR1 is SGHRS and CDR2 is YFSETQ. V lost 0 bases and J 0 bases, leaving 10 bases between the germline ends. Here the CDR3 reads CASSLAPGSSYEQYF. The CDR3 nucleotides read TGCGCCAGCAGCTTGGCCCCGGGGAGCTCCTACGAGCAGTACTTC.

The chain carries TRBV5-1 and TRBJ1-1, with no clear D. The CDR3 sequence is 11 residues long. Trimming took 3 bases from V and 5 from J, leaving 5 bases between them. Germline loops: CDR1 SGHRS, CDR2 YFSETQ. CDR3: CASSSRTEAFF. As DNA, the CDR3 is TGCGCCAGCAGCTCCAGAACTGAAGCTTTCTTT.

DNA for the CDR3: TGTGCCAGTAGTGCTCTCGGGACTAGCGGGGGCTTTAGCTCCTACAATGAGCAGTTCTTC. This gives the protein CASSALGTSGGFSSYNEQFF. This chain uses TRBV19 with TRBJ2-1; 14 bases map to TRBD2. Germline values: CDR1 LNHDA, CDR2 SQIVND (reference sequence). This CDR3 is built from 20 residues. The junction had 12 bases not matched to a gene; V was cut back by 5 bases and J by 0 bases.

The chain has TRBV18 and TRBJ2-7, with D possibly being TRBD2 (6 bases). The CDR3 loop spans 14 amino acids. V lost 3 bases to trimming and J lost 7 bases, with 16 bases between them. Germline V gene sequence: CDR1 KGHSH, CDR2 LQKENI. The CDR3 region is CASSPGLAEWEQYF. Here the CDR3 DNA reads TGTGCCAGCTCACCCGGGTTAGCGGAATGGGAGCAGTACTTC.

The chain is built from TRBV10-3 and TRBJ2-7; no clear D gene. V was cut by 10 bases and J by 4 bases, with 11 bases left in between. CDR3 length: 11 residues. The germline V gene encodes CDR1 ENHRY and CDR2 SYGVKD. CDR3 in DNA: TGTGCCACCTCCTCTGAGTACGAGCAGTACTTC. Its translation is CATSSEYEQYF.

This clone was counted a few times. The chain combines TRBV7-2 with TRBJ1-1; the D gene is possibly TRBD1 (5 bases). Trimming took off 5 bases at V and 8 bases at J, with 18 bases between the two ends. The CDR3 length is 14 residues. Germline V gives CDR1 SGHTA, CDR2 FQGNSA. CDR3 nucleotides: TGTGCCAGCAGCCTCAACGGGGGATCCATGGAAGCTTTCTTT. Amino acids: CASSLNGGSMEAFF. Full variable domain (rest looked up from reference TRBV7-2 and TRBJ1-1): GAGVSQSPSNKVTEKGKDVELRCDPISGHTALYWYRQSLGQGLEFLIYFQGNSAPDKSGLPSDRFSAERTGGSVSTLTIQRTQQEDSAVYLCASSLNGGSMEAFFGQGTRLTVV.

The CDR3 loop is CASSVGPSVDTQYF. CDR3 nucleotides: TGTGCCAGCAGCGTAGGCCCGTCGGTAGATACGCAGTATTTT. The chain joins TRBV9 to TRBJ2-3, with D unresolved. Trimming took off 0 bases at V and 5 bases at J, with 10 bases between the two ends. The CDR3 has 14 amino acids. Germline V gives CDR1 SGDLS, CDR2 YYNGEE.

The genes are TRBV3-1 (or the pseudogene TRBV3-2) and TRBJ1-3, with a weak D call TRBD1 (5 bases). CDR1 is LGHDT, CDR2 YNNKEL, per germline (reference sequence). V dropped 6 bases and J dropped 1 base, with 16 bases sitting between them. The CDR3 length is 16 residues. The CDR3: CASSLPRGLSGNTIYF. CDR3 coding DNA: TGTGCCAGCAGTCTTCCTAGGGGTCTATCTGGAAACACCATATATTTT.

This sequence joins TRBV27 and TRBJ1-2; unclear D gene. The V gene lost 2 bases and the J gene lost 1 base, with 5 bases spanning the gap. Germline V gene data show CDR1 as MNHEY and CDR2 as SMNVEV (reference sequence). The CDR3 has 13 amino acids. CDR3: CASSLRDNYGYTF. CDR3 in DNA: TGTGCCAGCAGTTTAAGAGATAACTATGGCTACACCTTC.

The rearrangement uses TRBV27 and TRBJ1-5; D might be TRBD1 (5 bases). Germline assignment: CDR1 MNHEY and CDR2 SMNVEV (reference sequence). Trimming stripped 11 bases from V and 4 bases from J, with 18 bases between. The CDR3 runs 14 residues. CDR3 loop: CAGMPGRANQPQHF. The CDR3 DNA reads as TGTGCCGGCATGCCCGGCAGGGCGAATCAGCCCCAGCATTTT.

V usage is TRBV7-9 and J usage is TRBJ1-1, with no clear D. Germline assignment: CDR1 SEHNR and CDR2 FQNEAQ (reference sequence). Trimming removed 5 bases from V and 0 bases from J, with 16 bases in between. CDR3 size: 16 residues. The CDR3 spells CASSQDSVWVNTEAFF. The CDR3 DNA reads TGTGCCAGCAGCCAGGACTCGGTATGGGTGAACACTGAAGCTTTCTTT.

This clone came up once. The chain couples TRBV7-8 to TRBJ2-1; TRBD2 agrees at 7 bases. CDR1 SGHVS and CDR2 FQNEAQ come from the germline V gene. With 11 bases clipped from V and 9 bases from J, the junction kept 22 bases outside the gene matches. The CDR3 has 16 amino acids. CDR3 in DNA: TGTGCCTCAGGGCGGGCGGGAGAGGTCTCCTACCGTGAGCAGTTCTTC. This codes for CASGRAGEVSYREQFF.